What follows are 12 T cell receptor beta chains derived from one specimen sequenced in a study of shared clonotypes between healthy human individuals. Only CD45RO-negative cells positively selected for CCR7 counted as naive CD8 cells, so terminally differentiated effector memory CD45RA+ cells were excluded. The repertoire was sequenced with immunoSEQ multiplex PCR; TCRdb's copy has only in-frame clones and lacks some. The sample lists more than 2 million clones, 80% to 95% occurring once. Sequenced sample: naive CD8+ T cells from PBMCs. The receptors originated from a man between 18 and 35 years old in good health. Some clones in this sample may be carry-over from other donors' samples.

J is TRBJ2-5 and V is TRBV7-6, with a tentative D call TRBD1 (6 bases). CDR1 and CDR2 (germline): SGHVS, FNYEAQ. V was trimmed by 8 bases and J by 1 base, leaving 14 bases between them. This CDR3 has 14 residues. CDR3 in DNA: TGTGCCAGCTGCCTTGGGGGCTCCCAAGAGACCCAGTACTTC. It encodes CASCLGGSQETQYF.

CDR3 amino acids: CASSGKYTAYEQYF. CDR3 in DNA: TGTGCCAGCAGTGGAAAGTATACCGCCTACGAGCAGTACTTC. V gene TRBV2 combines with J gene TRBJ2-7; D ambiguous. V was pared by 4 bases and J by 2 bases, with 12 bases between. The CDR3 is made up of 14 amino acids. Germline values: CDR1 SNHLY, CDR2 FYNNEI. The full variable domain, rest sourced from reference TRBV2 and TRBJ2-7, is EPEVTQTPSHQVTQMGQEVILRCVPISNHLYFYWYRQILGQKVEFLVSFYNNEISEKSEIFDDQFSVERPDGSNFTLKIRSTKLEDSAMYFCASSGKYTAYEQYFGPGTRLTVT.

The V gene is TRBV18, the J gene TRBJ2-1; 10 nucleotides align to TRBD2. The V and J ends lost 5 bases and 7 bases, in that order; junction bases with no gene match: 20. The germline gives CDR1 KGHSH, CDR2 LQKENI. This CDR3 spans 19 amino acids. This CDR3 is CASSGGSEAGGPGENEQFF. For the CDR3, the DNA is TGTGCCAGCTCAGGAGGCAGCGAAGCGGGAGGGCCGGGTGAGAATGAGCAGTTCTTC.

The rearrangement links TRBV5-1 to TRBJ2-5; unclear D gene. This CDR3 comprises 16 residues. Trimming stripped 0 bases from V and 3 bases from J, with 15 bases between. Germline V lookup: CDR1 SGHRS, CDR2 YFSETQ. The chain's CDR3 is CASSLEQPLRKETQYF. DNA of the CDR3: TGCGCCAGCAGCTTGGAACAGCCCCTCAGGAAAGAGACCCAGTACTTC.

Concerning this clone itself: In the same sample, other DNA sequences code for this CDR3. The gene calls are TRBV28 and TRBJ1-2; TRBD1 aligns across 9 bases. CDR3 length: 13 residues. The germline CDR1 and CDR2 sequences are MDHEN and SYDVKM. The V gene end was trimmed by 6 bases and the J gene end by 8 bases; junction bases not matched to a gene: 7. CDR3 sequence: CASSLQGAPGYTF. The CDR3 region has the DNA TGTGCCAGCAGCCTACAGGGGGCGCCAGGCTACACCTTC.

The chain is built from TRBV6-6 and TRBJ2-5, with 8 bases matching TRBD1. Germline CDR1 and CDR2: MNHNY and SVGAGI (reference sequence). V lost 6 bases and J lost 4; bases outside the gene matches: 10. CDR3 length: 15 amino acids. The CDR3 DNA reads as TGTGCCAGCAGCTCCGACAGGGGTGGGCGAGAGACCCAGTACTTC. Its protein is CASSSDRGGRETQYF.

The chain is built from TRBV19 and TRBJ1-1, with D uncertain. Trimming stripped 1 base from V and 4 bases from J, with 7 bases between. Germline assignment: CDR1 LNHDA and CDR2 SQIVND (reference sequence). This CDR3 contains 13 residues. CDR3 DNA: TGTGCCAGTAGTATAGGGAAGGGCACTGAAGCTTTCTTT. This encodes CASSIGKGTEAFF.

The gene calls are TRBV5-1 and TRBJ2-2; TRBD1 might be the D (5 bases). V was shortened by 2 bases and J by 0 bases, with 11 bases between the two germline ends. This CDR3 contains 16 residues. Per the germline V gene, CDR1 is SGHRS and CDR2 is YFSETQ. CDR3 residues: CASSLQENANTGELFF. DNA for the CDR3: TGCGCCAGCAGCTTACAGGAAAACGCGAACACCGGGGAGCTGTTTTTT.

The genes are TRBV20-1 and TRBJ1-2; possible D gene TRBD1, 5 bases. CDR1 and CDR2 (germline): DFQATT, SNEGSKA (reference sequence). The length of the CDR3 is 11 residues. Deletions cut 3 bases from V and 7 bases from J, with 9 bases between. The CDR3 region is CSARSGAGYTF. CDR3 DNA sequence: TGCAGTGCTAGGTCCGGGGCTGGCTACACCTTC.

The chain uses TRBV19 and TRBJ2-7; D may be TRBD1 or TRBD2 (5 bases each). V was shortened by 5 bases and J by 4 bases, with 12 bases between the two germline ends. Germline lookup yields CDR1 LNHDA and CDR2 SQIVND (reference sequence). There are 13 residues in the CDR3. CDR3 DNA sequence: TGTGCCAGTAGTGAGACGGGGCGATACGAGCAGTACTTC. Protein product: CASSETGRYEQYF.

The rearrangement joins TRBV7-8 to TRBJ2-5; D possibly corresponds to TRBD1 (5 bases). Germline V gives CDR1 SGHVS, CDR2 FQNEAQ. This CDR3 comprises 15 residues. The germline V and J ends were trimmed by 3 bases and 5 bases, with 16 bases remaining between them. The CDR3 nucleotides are TGTGCCAGCAGCTTCAATGGGGCCGGCCTTGAGACCCAGTACTTC. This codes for CASSFNGAGLETQYF.

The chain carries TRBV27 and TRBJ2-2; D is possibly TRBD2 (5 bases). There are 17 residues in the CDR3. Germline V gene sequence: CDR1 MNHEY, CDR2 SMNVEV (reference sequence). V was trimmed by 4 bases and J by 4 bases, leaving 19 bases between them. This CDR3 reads CASSSPTEDFSTGELFF. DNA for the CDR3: TGTGCCAGCAGTTCCCCAACGGAGGACTTTTCCACCGGGGAGCTGTTTTTT.